Listed here is a single T cell receptor (beta chain). CDR1 and CDR2 (germline): SGHAT, FQNNGV. The CDR3 has 16 residues. V was trimmed by 4 bases and J by 2 bases, leaving 15 bases between them. The sample is drawn from a study of blood T cell repertoires in COVID-19. Across the study: Researchers got acute and convalescent COVID-19 samples from the United States, Italy and Spain.

While infection was still active, Seattle patients were enrolled and then followed longitudinally. How the authors handled the data: Estimates of nucleated cell counts were drawn from the amplification of reference gene primers. Produced via immunoSEQ multiplex PCR; TCRdb's table is partial and in-frame only. The V and J calls and clone size were taken over from that table, and D and trimming were inferred from the DNA. The sample holds about 170,000 clones; about 92% are singletons and the top ten take about 4.8%. The material sequenced was peripheral blood. This sequence originates from a man aged 30 to 45 with COVID-19, enrolled during active disease. The V call is TRBV11-2, the J call TRBJ2-1; perhaps TRBD2 as D (5 bases). The CDR3 region is CASSSPSERPYNEQFF. The CDR3 DNA follows: TGTGCCAGCAGCTCACCCAGTGAGCGGCCCTACAATGAGCAGTTCTTC.